The 13 T cell receptor beta chains below come from one sample, sequenced in a study of cytomegalovirus exposure and HLA in healthy donors. PCR primers comprised 60 Vbeta and 13 Jbeta primers. Libraries were prepared by immunoSEQ multiplex PCR; TCRdb keeps only in-frame clonotypes and omits some of them. The data hold over 100,000 clones, with 87% observed a single time. Source material: PBMCs. The receptors come from a woman younger than 45 in good health and CMV-seronegative.

The chain has TRBV7-3 and TRBJ2-3, with 7 positions matching TRBD2. The CDR3 runs to 15 residues. The J segment lost 5 bases and the V segment lost 0 bases, leaving 5 bases of the junction unmatched. Per germline, CDR1 SGHTA and CDR2 FQGTGA. Here the CDR3 reads CASSLTGGFGDTQYF. In nucleotides, the CDR3 is TGTGCCAGCAGCTTAACGGGGGGGTTCGGAGATACGCAGTATTTT.

The rearrangement uses TRBV4-3 and TRBJ2-3; 7 positions match TRBD2. The CDR3 runs to 16 residues. Germline V gives CDR1 LGHNA, CDR2 YSLEER. V shed 2 bases, J shed 2 bases, and the junction held 7 bases outside the gene matches. Written as DNA, the CDR3 is TGCGCCAGCAGCCAACAAGGGAGGGCAGACACAGATACGCAGTATTTT. It codes for CASSQQGRADTDTQYF.

The chain employs TRBV4-2 and TRBJ1-3; tentatively, D is TRBD1 (6 bases). Germline V gene data show CDR1 as LGHNA and CDR2 as YNFKEQ. This CDR3 has 16 amino acids. V was shortened by 4 bases and J by 0 bases, with 13 bases between the two germline ends. CDR3 coding DNA: TGTGCCAGCAGCCTGGGGGCCTGGAACTCTGGAAACACCATATATTTT. Encoded protein: CASSLGAWNSGNTIYF.

A single count supports this clone. DNA of the CDR3: TGTGCCAGCAGCCTGACAGGGAGAACCGGGGAGCTGTTTTTT. Protein sequence: CASSLTGRTGELFF. V usage is TRBV5-4 and J usage is TRBJ2-2; 7 bases map to TRBD1. Per the germline V gene, CDR1 is SGHNT and CDR2 is YYREEE (reference sequence). This CDR3 region has 14 residues. The ends lost 4 bases at V and 5 bases at J; junction bases unmatched: 5.

The chain joins TRBV6-5 to TRBJ2-7; D perhaps matches TRBD1 (6 bases). V lost 0 bases and J 2 bases, leaving 8 bases between the germline ends. From germline, CDR1 is MNHEY and CDR2 SVGAGI. The CDR3 consists of 14 residues. CDR3 sequence reads: CASSYSPGAYEQYF. Written as DNA, the CDR3 is TGTGCCAGCAGTTACTCCCCAGGGGCCTACGAGCAGTACTTC.

The CDR3 loop reads CASSEQAIRNQPQHF. For the CDR3, the DNA is TGTGCCAGCAGTGAACAGGCTATTAGGAATCAGCCCCAGCATTTT. The chain carries TRBV6-1 and TRBJ1-5; D gene unclear. CDR3 size: 15 residues. Trimming removed 2 bases at V and 4 bases at J, with 12 bases between. Germline V lookup: CDR1 MNHNS, CDR2 SASEGT.

This chain joins TRBV5-1 and TRBJ1-1; D uncertain. Trimming pared 0 bases from V and 2 bases from J, leaving 5 bases between. The germline V gene has CDR1 SGHRS and CDR2 YFSETQ. The CDR3 is 13 residues long. CDR3 in DNA: TGCGCCAGCAGCTTGGCAGTTAACACTGAAGCTTTCTTT. Translated: CASSLAVNTEAFF.

The V call is TRBV18, the J call TRBJ2-7; perhaps TRBD2 as D (5 bases). CDR1 KGHSH and CDR2 LQKENI come from the germline V gene. The CDR3 extends over 14 amino acids. The ends were cut back, 4 bases at V and 7 bases at J, with 17 bases in the middle. CDR3 protein: CASSLDEGFGEQYF. CDR3 nucleotide sequence: TGTGCCAGCTCACTAGACGAGGGCTTCGGGGAGCAGTACTTC.

On this clone: A junction boundary mismatches the germline segment, possibly from a read error. The V call is TRBV7-9, the J call TRBJ1-6; D remains ambiguous. CDR3 size: 16 residues. Germline values: CDR1 SEHNR, CDR2 FQNEAQ (reference sequence). The CDR3 spells CSSSLDRSSYNSPLHF. The CDR3 DNA reads TGTTCCAGCAGCTTAGACCGGAGCTCCTATAATTCACCCCTCCACTTT.

V and J are TRBV28 and TRBJ1-5, with TRBD1 as a possible D gene (5 bases). Trimming left V 3 bases short and J 5 bases short, with 14 bases between. The CDR3 has 15 residues. Germline V CDR1 and CDR2: MDHEN, SYDVKM. The CDR3 region has the DNA TGTGCCAGCAGTTTGCCAGGGCGGTGGGATCAGCCCCAGCATTTT. Residues: CASSLPGRWDQPQHF. The full variable domain, its missing parts supplied by reference TRBV28 and TRBJ1-5, is DVKVTQSSRYLVKRTGEKVFLECVQDMDHENMFWYRQDPGLGLRLIYFSYDVKMKEKGDIPEGYSVSREKKERFSLILESASTNQTSMYLCASSLPGRWDQPQHFGDGTRLSIL.

The gene calls are TRBV5-4 and TRBJ1-2, with D possibly TRBD1 on 6 matching bases. This CDR3 is built from 13 residues. Germline loops: CDR1 SGHNT, CDR2 YYREEE (reference sequence). The V and J ends lost 4 bases and 8 bases respectively, with 15 bases between them. The CDR3 loop reads CASSLGTTGGYTF. CDR3 nucleotide sequence: TGTGCCAGCAGCCTCGGGACAACGGGGGGCTACACCTTC.

As concerns this clone: In the same sample, other DNA sequences code for this CDR3. V usage is TRBV18 and J usage is TRBJ2-5, with TRBD1 as a possible D gene (5 bases). The CDR3 runs 13 residues. The V and J ends lost 3 bases and 5 bases respectively, with 10 bases between them. Germline V CDR1 and CDR2: KGHSH, LQKENI. The CDR3 is CASSPGAQETQYF. The CDR3, as DNA: TGTGCCAGCTCACCTGGGGCCCAGGAGACCCAGTACTTC.

Concerning this clone: This specimen includes other DNA sequences encoding the same CDR3. The chain carries TRBV28 and TRBJ2-7, with D unresolved. CDR3 length: 12 amino acids. The ends were cut back, 1 base at V and 3 bases at J, with 4 bases in the middle. Germline assignment: CDR1 MDHEN and CDR2 SYDVKM. The CDR3 spells CASSLSGYEQYF. In nucleotides, the CDR3 is TGTGCCAGCAGTTTATCCGGCTACGAGCAGTACTTC. Full variable domain (missing parts from reference TRBV28 and TRBJ2-7): DVKVTQSSRYLVKRTGEKVFLECVQDMDHENMFWYRQDPGLGLRLIYFSYDVKMKEKGDIPEGYSVSREKKERFSLILESASTNQTSMYLCASSLSGYEQYFGPGTRLTVT.